The 27 T cell receptor beta chains given below trace back to one sample, sequenced in a study of T cells in Graves' hyperthyroidism and ophthalmopathy. Using RNA transcripts as the source, TCR beta CDR3 regions were amplified. Initially, a first-round RT-PCR of the TCR CDR3 employed the HTBI primer set. TCRdb analysed the multiplex PCR reads with MiXCR anew, one entry per CDR3 protein. The table shows 550,000 to 650,000 distinct CDR3 sequences, with 11% to 15% occurring only once. Sequenced sample: blood. The receptors stem from a woman aged 40-49 years with Graves' hyperthyroidism.

This clonotype has ten or more counts. The chain joins TRBV20-1 to TRBJ2-1, with D perhaps TRBD2 (5 bases). CDR3 length: 12 amino acids. V was cut by 6 bases and J by 10 bases, with 16 bases left in between. The germline V gene has CDR1 DFQATT and CDR2 SNEGSKA (reference sequence). CDR3 nucleotides: TGCAGTGCCCCTGACTATTCTCCGGAGCAGTTCTTC. Its protein is CSAPDYSPEQFF.

This clonotype was detected ten times or more. The gene calls are TRBV15 and TRBJ2-3; D uncertain. The CDR3 is made up of 13 amino acids. From germline, CDR1 is LNHNV and CDR2 YYDKDF (reference sequence). Trimming shortened V by 0 bases and J by 4 bases, and 5 bases separated the two germline ends. The CDR3 coding sequence is TGTGCCACCAGCAGAGATAGTTCAGATACGCAGTATTTT. This translates into CATSRDSSDTQYF. Drawing the rest from reference TRBV15 and TRBJ2-3, the complete variable domain is DAMVIQNPRYQVTQFGKPVTLSCSQTLNHNVMYWYQQKSSQAPKLLFHYYDKDFNNEADTPDNFQSRRPNTSFCFLDIRSPGLGDTAMYLCATSRDSSDTQYFGPGTRLTVL.

The chain links TRBV27 to TRBJ1-5; no clear D. Germline V gene lookup returns CDR1 MNHEY and CDR2 SMNVEV (reference sequence). V was pared by 3 bases and J by 4 bases, with 10 bases between. The CDR3 totals 14 residues. The CDR3 protein is CASSFSARNQPQHF. CDR3 coding DNA: TGTGCCAGCAGTTTCAGTGCGAGGAATCAGCCCCAGCATTTT.

Concerning this clonotype itself: A read error may explain this, as a much larger clone is one base away. V and J are TRBV24-1 and TRBJ2-3; TRBD1 is a possible D gene (5 bases). The CDR3 runs 15 residues. The V end was cut by 3 bases, the J end by 10 bases, with 19 bases between. Per germline, CDR1 KGHDR and CDR2 SFDVKD. The CDR3 DNA is TGTGCCACCAGTGATCGTGCTAACCAGGGATCCCCGCAGTATTTT. This codes for CATSDRANQGSPQYF.

This clonotype was found many times. The J gene is TRBJ2-7, the V gene TRBV6-1; possibly TRBD2 for D (6 bases). Trimming stripped 6 bases from V and 4 bases from J, with 19 bases between. Germline CDR1 and CDR2: MNHNS and SASEGT. The CDR3 sequence is 15 residues long. The DNA for the CDR3 is TGTGCCAGCAGACCTGCGGGACTCTTCTCTTACGAGCAGTACTTC. Translated: CASRPAGLFSYEQYF.

V gene TRBV24-1 combines with J gene TRBJ2-5, with a weak D call TRBD2 (6 bases). CDR1 and CDR2 from the germline V gene are KGHDR and SFDVKD. The length of the CDR3 is 16 residues. V was shortened by 3 bases and J by 1 base, with 14 bases between the two germline ends. CDR3 residues: CATSDQSWDSQETQYF. The CDR3 bases are TGTGCCACCAGTGATCAATCTTGGGACTCCCAAGAGACCCAGTACTTC.

V is TRBV28 and J is TRBJ2-2, with 9 positions matching TRBD1. The V segment lost 5 bases and the J segment 4 bases; nucleotides outside the gene matches: 5. There are 15 residues in the CDR3. Germline CDR1 and CDR2: MDHEN and SYDVKM. The CDR3 here is CASSKRDRATGELFF. The CDR3 nucleotides read TGTGCCAGCAGTAAGCGGGACAGGGCCACCGGGGAGCTGTTTTTT.

This clonotype showed up many times. The gene calls are TRBV30 and TRBJ2-1, with D possibly being TRBD1 (6 bases). V lost 5 bases, J lost 2 bases, and 10 bases lay in between. The CDR3 has 13 residues. From germline, CDR1 is GTSNPN and CDR2 SVGIG (reference sequence). The CDR3 protein is CAWQGLAYNEQFF. The CDR3 nucleotides read TGTGCCTGGCAGGGGTTAGCCTACAATGAGCAGTTCTTC.

The chain carries TRBV7-2 and TRBJ2-3, with 10 bases identical to TRBD2. The CDR3 totals 15 residues. The germline V gene has CDR1 SGHTA and CDR2 FQGNSA. J gave up 6 bases and V 6 bases, and 9 bases lay outside the gene matches. The CDR3 bases are TGTGCCAGCAGTTTTCTAGCGGGAGTAGGGGATACGCAGTATTTT. This encodes CASSFLAGVGDTQYF.

This clonotype was detected ten times or more. The chain uses TRBV5-8 and TRBJ2-1; 7 bases match TRBD2. The germline gives CDR1 SGHTS, CDR2 YDEGEE. The ends lost 4 bases at V and 3 bases at J; junction bases unmatched: 13. The CDR3 has 17 amino acids. The CDR3 bases are TGTGCCAGCAGCCCGACGCCTAGCGGACATTTCTACAATGAGCAGTTCTTC. Its translation: CASSPTPSGHFYNEQFF.

This clonotype occurred many times. This sequence joins TRBV18 and TRBJ2-5; a possible D gene is TRBD2 (6 bases). Deletions cut 3 bases from V and 6 bases from J, with 14 bases between. The V gene's germline CDR1 is KGHSH and CDR2 LQKENI. The CDR3 sequence is 14 residues long. Here the CDR3 DNA reads TGTGCCAGCTCACCCCGGAGGGGCGAGAAGACCCAGTACTTC. As protein: CASSPRRGEKTQYF.

This clonotype was found a few times. This rearrangement joins TRBV20-1 to TRBJ2-3; 10 nucleotides line up with TRBD2. The V gene's germline CDR1 is DFQATT and CDR2 SNEGSKA (reference sequence). V lost 5 bases to trimming and J lost 6 bases; unmatched junction nucleotides: 8. The CDR3 extends over 14 amino acids. The CDR3 loop is CSAPSGRATDTQYF. The CDR3, as DNA: TGCAGTGCTCCCAGCGGGAGGGCCACTGATACGCAGTATTTT.

This clonotype came up a few times. The chain links TRBV6-1 to TRBJ2-3, with 7 bases identical to TRBD1. V was pared by 8 bases and J by 3 bases, with 11 bases of the junction left unmatched. This CDR3 has 15 residues. CDR1 is MNHNS, CDR2 SASEGT, per germline. CDR3 in amino acids: CASGPGQSRTDTQYF. The CDR3 DNA follows: TGTGCCAGCGGCCCGGGACAGTCTCGGACAGATACGCAGTATTTT.

This clonotype has at least ten counts. The chain joins TRBV20-1 to TRBJ1-1, with D possibly being TRBD1 (6 bases). Per the germline V gene, CDR1 is DFQATT and CDR2 is SNEGSKA (reference sequence). V was trimmed by 0 bases and J by 3 bases, leaving 20 bases between them. The CDR3 consists of 17 residues. Written as DNA, the CDR3 is TGCAGTGCTAGAGATGGTAAACGACAGGCAGGTCACACTGAAGCTTTCTTT. Residues: CSARDGKRQAGHTEAFF.

This clonotype was observed a few times. The DNA for the CDR3 is TGTGCCAGCAGCCAACCGGGACTAGGAATAGTCGGGGAGCTGTTTTTT. The encoded protein is CASSQPGLGIVGELFF. The chain couples TRBV28 to TRBJ2-2; 8 nucleotides line up with TRBD2. The CDR3 runs 16 residues. With 6 bases clipped from V and 7 bases from J, the junction kept 13 bases outside the gene matches. The germline V gene encodes CDR1 MDHEN and CDR2 SYDVKM.

The sample holds a few counts of this clonotype. The V and J genes are TRBV14 and TRBJ1-2, with a tentative D call TRBD1 (6 bases). V was trimmed by 0 bases and J by 2 bases, leaving 13 bases between them. The CDR3 covers 16 residues. CDR1 is SGHDN, CDR2 FVKESK, per germline. CDR3 region: CASSQEIVGGNYGYTF. The CDR3 bases are TGTGCCAGCAGCCAAGAGATTGTTGGGGGCAACTATGGCTACACCTTC.

This clonotype was counted many times. The chain uses TRBV7-8 and TRBJ2-1; D is undetermined. Germline CDR1 reads SGHVS; CDR2 reads FQNEAQ. Deletions cut 4 bases from V and 7 bases from J, with 14 bases between. The CDR3 extends over 14 amino acids. The CDR3 reads CASSSVGKGNEQFF. The CDR3, as DNA: TGTGCCAGCAGCTCCGTGGGAAAGGGAAATGAGCAGTTCTTC.

This clonotype came up many times. One end of the junction varies from germline; a read error may be responsible. The V call is TRBV12-3 or TRBV12-4, the J call TRBJ2-7; 9 positions match TRBD2. CDR3 size: 13 residues. CDR3 in DNA: TGTGCCAACGGTAGCGGGAGTTCCTGCGAGCAGTACTTC. Amino acid sequence: CANGSGSSCEQYF.

This clonotype was seen ten or more times. This chain uses TRBV7-9 with TRBJ2-7; 7 nucleotides agree with TRBD1. Germline-derived CDR1 and CDR2 are SEHNR and FQNEAQ (reference sequence). The CDR3 totals 14 residues. Unmatched junction bases numbered 5, after V lost 6 bases and J lost 0 bases. The CDR3 sequence is CASSGDSSSYEQYF. The CDR3 DNA sequence: TGTGCCAGCAGTGGGGACAGCTCCTCCTACGAGCAGTACTTC.

This clonotype was counted many times. The gene calls are TRBV30 and TRBJ1-1, with TRBD1 matching 8 bases. The CDR3 loop spans 12 amino acids. The junction had 7 bases not matched to a gene; V was cut back by 7 bases and J by 6 bases. Germline-derived CDR1 and CDR2 are GTSNPN and SVGIG (reference sequence). CDR3 in amino acids: CALDRGRAEAFF. CDR3 sequence (DNA): TGTGCCTTAGACAGGGGTCGCGCTGAAGCTTTCTTT.

This clonotype has a handful of counts. This chain uses TRBV5-8 with TRBJ1-5, with 8 bases matching TRBD1. CDR3 length equals 15 residues. With 0 bases clipped from V and 5 bases from J, the junction kept 4 bases outside the gene matches. Per germline, CDR1 SGHTS and CDR2 YDEGEE. In nucleotides, the CDR3 is TGTGCCAGCAGCTTGGCGCAGGGGGCCGATCAGCCCCAGCATTTT. Its protein is CASSLAQGADQPQHF.

The V gene is TRBV7-9, the J gene TRBJ1-5, with D uncertain. The CDR3 has 16 residues. Germline-derived CDR1 and CDR2 are SEHNR and FQNEAQ (reference sequence). V lost 1 base and J lost 2, with 12 bases in between. CDR3 in amino acids: CASSLELGMGNQPQHF. CDR3 coding DNA: TGTGCCAGCAGCTTAGAACTGGGCATGGGCAATCAGCCCCAGCATTTT.

This clonotype was observed many times. This rearrangement joins TRBV11-1 to TRBJ1-4; no clear D gene. CDR1 is SGHAT and CDR2 is FQDESV in the germline V gene (reference sequence). This CDR3 is 13 amino acids long. V lost 5 bases, J lost 8 bases, and 12 bases lay in between. The chain's CDR3 is CASSQWGGEKLFF. The CDR3 bases are TGTGCCAGCAGCCAGTGGGGTGGCGAAAAACTGTTTTTT.

At least ten counts were recorded for this clonotype. The CDR3 region is CASSISLGETQYF. CDR3 DNA: TGTGCCAGCAGCATCAGTCTCGGGGAGACCCAGTACTTC. The rearrangement joins TRBV7-2 to TRBJ2-5; D unresolved. The CDR3 contains 13 residues. The ends were cut back, 5 bases at V and 5 bases at J, with 12 bases in the middle. Looked up from germline, CDR1 is SGHTA and CDR2 is FQGNSA.

At least ten counts were recorded for this clonotype. J is TRBJ2-3 and V is TRBV28; 8 positions agree with TRBD1. The V gene end was trimmed by 5 bases and the J gene end by 0 bases; junction bases not matched to a gene: 7. The CDR3 is made up of 16 amino acids. Germline CDR1 is MDHEN and CDR2 is SYDVKM. CDR3 amino acids: CASSTWTGFSTDTQYF. CDR3 sequence (DNA): TGTGCCAGCAGTACGTGGACAGGGTTTAGCACAGATACGCAGTATTTT.

The genes are TRBV5-1 and TRBJ2-7; 7 nucleotides match TRBD2. With V trimmed by 5 bases and J by 3 bases, 5 bases remained unmatched. CDR1 is SGHRS, CDR2 YFSETQ, per germline. This CDR3 comprises 13 residues. The CDR3 spells CASRVGGSYEQYF. Here the CDR3 DNA reads TGCGCCAGCAGGGTGGGAGGGAGCTACGAGCAGTACTTC.

This clonotype showed up many times. The chain employs TRBV11-2 and TRBJ2-5; the D gene could be TRBD1 or TRBD2 (5 bases each). Trimming removed 0 bases from V and 5 bases from J, with 10 bases in between. This CDR3 has 14 residues. Per the germline V gene, CDR1 is SGHAT and CDR2 is FQNNGV. The CDR3 coding sequence is TGTGCCAGCAGCTTAGATCGGGGACGGGAGACCCAGTACTTC. This codes for CASSLDRGRETQYF.